Presented here are 25 T cell receptor beta chains from one specimen sequenced in a study of T cell repertoires in cytomegalovirus infection. MiXCR, applied by TCRdb to the reads, yields one record per CDR3 protein. The data hold some 900,000 distinct CDR3 sequences, with about 33% observed a single time. Their antigens are not known. The source material was cultured CD8+ T cells from PBMCs, sampled from culture after CMV antigen stimulation. The receptors come from a human donor in good health (CMV status not recorded). Some clones in this sample may be carry-over from other donors' samples.

V and J are TRBV7-6 and TRBJ2-2; D gene uncertain. Trimming left V 2 bases short and J 0 bases short, with 7 bases between. The CDR3 length is 15 residues. Germline V gives CDR1 SGHVS, CDR2 FNYEAQ. In DNA form, the CDR3 reads TGTGCCAGCAGCTTAACAGACGCGAACACCGGGGAGCTGTTTTTT. Protein: CASSLTDANTGELFF.

The chain carries TRBV11-2 and TRBJ2-3; D gene ambiguous. Germline V gene sequence: CDR1 SGHAT, CDR2 FQNNGV. The CDR3 consists of 13 residues. Trimming stripped 0 bases from V and 5 bases from J, with 6 bases between. CDR3 sequence: CASSLDPIDTQYF. The CDR3 DNA reads as TGTGCCAGCAGCTTAGATCCCATAGATACGCAGTATTTT.

This clonotype was observed at least ten times. The chain joins TRBV7-8 to TRBJ2-3; D not certain. Trimming left V 5 bases short and J 1 base short, with 10 bases between. This CDR3 has 14 amino acids. Germline CDR1 reads SGHVS; CDR2 reads FQNEAQ. The DNA for the CDR3 is TGTGCCAGCAGCCTAGGGCTACGCACAGATACGCAGTATTTT. Protein product: CASSLGLRTDTQYF.

This clonotype rates as medium-sized (0.01 to 0.1%). The chain carries TRBV27 and TRBJ2-5; the match to TRBD1 covers 9 bases. This CDR3 is built from 16 residues. Trimming removed 5 bases from V and 5 bases from J; junction bases left unmatched: 12. The germline gives CDR1 MNHEY, CDR2 SMNVEV (reference sequence). CDR3 sequence (DNA): TGTGCCAGCAGTCCTCCCGGGACAGGGAGGTATGAGACCCAGTACTTC. It yields the protein CASSPPGTGRYETQYF.

In this sample, this clonotype turned up once. The chain couples TRBV19 to TRBJ1-1, with TRBD1 identical over 7 bases. CDR1 is LNHDA, CDR2 SQIVND, per germline (reference sequence). This CDR3 spans 13 amino acids. The junction had 2 bases not matched to a gene; V was cut back by 3 bases and J by 4 bases. CDR3 region: CASSITGATEAFF. The CDR3 DNA reads TGTGCCAGTAGTATTACAGGGGCCACTGAAGCTTTCTTT.

The chain has TRBV7-6 and TRBJ2-3; 13 nucleotides line up with TRBD2. The CDR3 consists of 16 residues. Trimming at V came to 5 bases and at J to 4 bases, leaving 6 bases not matched to a gene. Germline CDR1 SGHVS, CDR2 FNYEAQ. The CDR3: CASSNGLAGEADTQYF. The CDR3 DNA is TGTGCCAGCAGCAACGGACTAGCGGGGGAGGCAGATACGCAGTATTTT.

This rearrangement joins TRBV19 to TRBJ2-7; D unresolved. In germline, CDR1 is LNHDA, CDR2 SQIVND (reference sequence). This CDR3 region has 12 residues. Trimming took off 0 bases at V and 3 bases at J, with 3 bases between the two ends. CDR3 sequence (DNA): TGTGCCAGTAGTATAGACGGCTACGAGCAGTACTTC. This sequence encodes CASSIDGYEQYF.

The V gene is TRBV6-2 or TRBV6-3, the J gene TRBJ2-6, with TRBD1 matching 9 bases. V trimming: 5 bases; J trimming: 0 bases; junction bases outside the gene matches: 11. CDR1 and CDR2 (germline): MNHEY, SVGEGT. There are 19 residues in the CDR3. CDR3 sequence reads: CASSPPSVTGGSGANVLTF. Here the CDR3 DNA reads TGTGCCAGCAGTCCCCCCTCCGTGACAGGGGGCTCTGGGGCCAACGTCCTGACTTTC.

This clonotype came up many times. The rearrangement uses TRBV2 and TRBJ1-1; TRBD1 matches at 10 bases. The CDR3 covers 17 residues. CDR1 is SNHLY, CDR2 FYNNEI, per germline. Germline trimming cut 8 bases from V and 2 bases from J; bases unmatched to any gene: 14. CDR3 coding DNA: TGTGCCAGCGCCGGGACAGGGGAATTCTGGGCCAACACTGAAGCTTTCTTT. This sequence encodes CASAGTGEFWANTEAFF. Using reference TRBV2 and TRBJ1-1 for the parts outside the CDR3, the full variable domain is EPEVTQTPSHQVTQMGQEVILRCVPISNHLYFYWYRQILGQKVEFLVSFYNNEISEKSEIFDDQFSVERPDGSNFTLKIRSTKLEDSAMYFCASAGTGEFWANTEAFFGQGTRLTVV.

This clonotype was seen more than once but under ten times. This rearrangement joins TRBV6-2 or TRBV6-3 to TRBJ2-7, with 11 bases identical to TRBD2. Trimming removed 5 bases from V and 1 base from J; junction bases left unmatched: 4. Germline V gene data show CDR1 as MNHEY and CDR2 as SVGEGT. CDR3 length equals 15 residues. The CDR3 region is CASSRTSGSSYEQYV. In DNA, the CDR3 is TGTGCCAGCAGTAGGACTAGCGGGTCTTCCTACGAGCAGTACGTC.

The rearrangement links TRBV19 to TRBJ2-7; D tentatively fits TRBD1 or TRBD2 (5 bases each). CDR3 length: 13 residues. CDR1 and CDR2 (germline): LNHDA, SQIVND (reference sequence). V lost 4 bases to trimming and J lost 2 bases, with 9 bases between them. CDR3 residues: CASSTGTTYEQYF. The CDR3 coding sequence is TGTGCCAGTAGTACCGGGACGACCTACGAGCAGTACTTC.

This clonotype was detected only a few times. The CDR3 protein is CASSEFGGKATEAFF. CDR3 coding DNA: TGTGCCAGCAGCGAATTTGGCGGGAAGGCCACTGAAGCTTTCTTT. This rearrangement joins TRBV5-6 to TRBJ1-1; no clear D gene. The germline V and J ends were trimmed by 4 bases and 4 bases, with 17 bases remaining between them. Germline loops: CDR1 SGHDT, CDR2 YYEEEE. The CDR3 consists of 15 residues.

Notes on this clonotype: This clone may be a read error of a much larger clone one base away. This chain uses TRBV7-8 with TRBJ1-2; possible D gene TRBD1, 5 bases. Per germline, CDR1 SGHVS and CDR2 FQNEAQ. Deletions cut 3 bases from V and 10 bases from J, with 18 bases between. This CDR3 spans 14 amino acids. The chain's CDR3 is CASSFSGTPDDYTF. CDR3 coding DNA: TGTGCCAGCAGCTTCTCCGGGACTCCGGATGACTACACCTTC.

The V gene is TRBV5-1, the J gene TRBJ1-1; unclear D gene. Germline CDR1 is SGHRS and CDR2 is YFSETQ. V was trimmed by 0 bases and J by 1 base, leaving 10 bases between them. The CDR3 is 15 residues long. The chain's CDR3 is CASSLAIGPNTEAFF. CDR3 sequence (DNA): TGCGCCAGCAGCTTGGCCATAGGCCCGAACACTGAAGCTTTCTTT.

This clonotype was recorded many times. The chain is built from TRBV7-8 and TRBJ2-1; 9 bases match TRBD2. The V gene's germline CDR1 is SGHVS and CDR2 FQNEAQ. The length of the CDR3 is 16 residues. J was trimmed by 10 bases and V by 5 bases; bases with no gene match: 15. The CDR3 DNA follows: TGTGCCAGCAGCCTACGACTAGCGGAGATCCTGGGAGAGCAGTTCTTC. Protein: CASSLRLAEILGEQFF.

V usage is TRBV27 and J usage is TRBJ2-3, with D possibly TRBD2 on 7 matching bases. With 8 bases removed from V and 4 bases from J, the gap between germline ends came to 19 bases. The germline CDR1 and CDR2 sequences are MNHEY and SMNVEV (reference sequence). This CDR3 has 15 amino acids. The CDR3 reads CASSAGGRTADTQYF. The DNA of the CDR3 is TGTGCCAGCTCGGCCGGGGGGCGCACGGCAGATACGCAGTATTTT.

J is TRBJ2-5 and V is TRBV20-1; 8 nucleotides line up with TRBD2. The V segment lost 0 bases and the J segment 0 bases; nucleotides outside the gene matches: 12. CDR1 DFQATT and CDR2 SNEGSKA come from the germline V gene (reference sequence). This CDR3 region has 18 residues. Here the CDR3 reads CSARDRQVAGTYQETQYF. The CDR3 DNA follows: TGCAGTGCTAGAGACCGGCAGGTAGCGGGGACTTACCAAGAGACCCAGTACTTC.

The rearrangement links TRBV20-1 to TRBJ2-5, with 7 positions matching TRBD2. The CDR3 totals 14 residues. CDR1 DFQATT and CDR2 SNEGSKA come from the germline V gene (reference sequence). Trimming cost V 3 bases and J 3 bases; bases outside gene matches: 7. As DNA, the CDR3 is TGCAGTGCTAGGCCGGGACTACAAAAAGAGACCCAGTACTTC. As protein: CSARPGLQKETQYF.

V usage is TRBV11-2 and J usage is TRBJ1-5; D is perhaps TRBD1 (6 bases). Trimming removed 5 bases from V and 7 bases from J, with 12 bases in between. Germline assignment: CDR1 SGHAT and CDR2 FQNNGV. The CDR3 loop spans 13 amino acids. DNA of the CDR3: TGTGCCAGCAGCGTAACAGGGCACCAGCCCCAGCATTTT. It encodes CASSVTGHQPQHF.

This chain uses TRBV28 with TRBJ1-4; TRBD1 matches at 8 bases. With V trimmed by 0 bases and J by 11 bases, 8 bases remained unmatched. From germline, CDR1 is MDHEN and CDR2 SYDVKM. The CDR3 sequence is 15 residues long. The CDR3, as DNA: TGTGCCAGCAGTTTATGGGACAGGGAAGTTTGGAAACTGTTTTTT. This gives the protein CASSLWDREVWKLFF.

The chain joins TRBV5-5 to TRBJ1-6; no definite D call. Between the trimmed V and J ends, which lost 0 bases and 4 bases, there was a span of 8 bases. Germline V lookup: CDR1 SGHKS, CDR2 YYEKEE (reference sequence). The CDR3 covers 15 residues. The CDR3 reads CASSLGEPYNSPLHF. CDR3 DNA sequence: TGTGCCAGCAGCTTGGGGGAACCGTATAATTCACCCCTCCACTTT.

CDR3 sequence (DNA): TGTGCCAGCAGTTACGCAGGGGGCGCGGATTATACCCGCACAGATACGCAGTATTTT. It codes for CASSYAGGADYTRTDTQYF. The genes are TRBV6-2 or TRBV6-3 and TRBJ2-3, with 8 bases aligning to TRBD1. This CDR3 comprises 19 residues. Germline CDR1 is MNHEY and CDR2 is SVGEGT. Trimming took 2 bases from V and 1 from J; bases not matched to a gene: 14.

This clonotype was detected a few times. The rearrangement uses TRBV25-1 and TRBJ2-2; D is perhaps TRBD2 (5 bases). Germline CDR1 MGHDK, CDR2 SYGVNS. Trimming cost V 1 base and J 6 bases, with 15 bases left between them. The CDR3 totals 16 residues. This chain's CDR3 is CASSEFGESLAGELFF. CDR3 coding DNA: TGTGCCAGCAGTGAATTTGGGGAGTCCCTAGCCGGGGAGCTGTTTTTT.

This clonotype came up a few times. V usage is TRBV9 and J usage is TRBJ2-1, with TRBD2 matching over 8 bases. Germline lookup yields CDR1 SGDLS and CDR2 YYNGEE. CDR3 length: 19 residues. The J segment lost 3 bases and the V segment lost 0 bases, leaving 14 bases of the junction unmatched. CDR3 nucleotide sequence: TGTGCCAGCAGCGTAGAATCCGGGAGGGGGGGCCCGCTCTACAATGAGCAGTTCTTC. This codes for CASSVESGRGGPLYNEQFF.

This clonotype was observed a handful of times. This chain uses TRBV10-3 with TRBJ2-1; 15 bases agree with TRBD2. The V gene's germline CDR1 is ENHRY and CDR2 SYGVKD. CDR3 length equals 16 residues. Losses at the gene ends were 6 bases for V and 8 bases for J; bases not matched to a gene: 8. The CDR3 loop reads CAISPGLAGGVDEQFF. The CDR3 nucleotides read TGTGCCATCAGCCCGGGACTAGCGGGGGGTGTAGATGAGCAGTTCTTC.